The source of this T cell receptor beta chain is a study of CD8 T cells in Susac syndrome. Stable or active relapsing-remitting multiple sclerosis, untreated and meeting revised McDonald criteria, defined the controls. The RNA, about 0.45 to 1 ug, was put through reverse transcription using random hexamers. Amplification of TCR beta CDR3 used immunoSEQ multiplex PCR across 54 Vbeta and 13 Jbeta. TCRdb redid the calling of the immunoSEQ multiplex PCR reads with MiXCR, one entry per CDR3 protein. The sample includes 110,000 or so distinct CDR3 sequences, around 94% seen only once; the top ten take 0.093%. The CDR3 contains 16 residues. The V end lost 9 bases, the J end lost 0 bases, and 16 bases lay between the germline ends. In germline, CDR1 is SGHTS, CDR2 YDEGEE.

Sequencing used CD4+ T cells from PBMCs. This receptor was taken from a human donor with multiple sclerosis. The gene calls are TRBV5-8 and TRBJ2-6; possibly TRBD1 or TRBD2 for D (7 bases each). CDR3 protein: CATRGGESSGANVLTF. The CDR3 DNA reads TGTGCCACCAGGGGGGGGGAATCCTCTGGGGCCAACGTCCTGACTTTC. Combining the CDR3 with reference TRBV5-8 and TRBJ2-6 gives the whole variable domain EAGVTQSPTHLIKTRGQQATLRCSPISGHTSVYWYQQALGLGLQFLLWYDEGEERNRGNFPPRFSGRQFPNYSSELNVNALELEDSALYLCATRGGESSGANVLTFGAGSRLTVL.